This T cell receptor beta chain comes out of a study of T cell repertoires in cytomegalovirus infection. Study-level results: HLA-C-restricted CMV-specific TCR beta clonotypes prevailed in the ex vivo response.

Germline V CDR1 and CDR2: SGDLS, YYNGEE. The CDR3 sequence is 14 residues long. With 0 bases clipped from V and 3 bases from J, the junction kept 3 bases outside the gene matches. TCRdb re-derived calls from the reads in MiXCR, one entry per CDR3 protein. The sample shows 200,000 to 250,000 distinct CDR3 sequences, approximately 22% of them seen only once. This clonotype was seen only a few times. Antigen specificity is unknown. The clonotype originates from a human donor in good health (CMV status not recorded). Some clones in this sample may be carry-over from other donors' samples. J is TRBJ2-7 and V is TRBV9, with 7 positions matching TRBD1. The sample comprised CD8+ T cells from PBMCs. The CDR3 DNA follows: TGTGCCAGCAGCGTAGACCAGGGGGACTACGAGCAGTACTTC. Translation gives CASSVDQGDYEQYF.